A single sample gave rise to the 16 T cell receptor beta chains below, sequenced in a study of blood T cell repertoires in COVID-19. Only in-frame clones appear in the TCRdb table, and some are missing; sequencing was by immunoSEQ multiplex PCR. The table shows about 170,000 clones, with about 88% occurring only once. Sequenced material: peripheral blood. The receptor set was obtained from a woman older than 75 with COVID-19, enrolled during active disease.

The rearrangement links TRBV2 to TRBJ1-5, with TRBD1 identical over 8 bases. Germline-derived CDR1 and CDR2 are SNHLY and FYNNEI. V lost 5 bases, J lost 5 bases, and 5 bases stayed unmatched. The CDR3 totals 14 residues. CDR3 sequence reads: CASSFQGADQPQHF. In DNA, the CDR3 is TGTGCCAGCAGTTTTCAGGGGGCGGATCAGCCCCAGCATTTT.

The V gene is TRBV7-2, the J gene TRBJ2-7; 8 nucleotides align to TRBD2. The length of the CDR3 is 16 residues. V was pared by 2 bases and J by 6 bases, with 12 bases of the junction left unmatched. Germline V gene lookup returns CDR1 SGHTA and CDR2 FQGNSA. As DNA, the CDR3 is TGTGCCAGCAGCTTAACTAGCGGCATTCTTACGAGCGAGCAGTACTTC. Amino acids: CASSLTSGILTSEQYF.

The rearrangement links TRBV7-9 to TRBJ1-2, with D possibly TRBD1 on 5 matching bases. This CDR3 region has 13 residues. The ends were cut back, 5 bases at V and 6 bases at J, with 13 bases in the middle. Germline CDR1 reads SEHNR; CDR2 reads FQNEAQ (reference sequence). The CDR3 DNA reads TGTGCCAGCAGCCCCTCCGGGGGTGATGGCTACACCTTC. This gives the protein CASSPSGGDGYTF.

This sequence joins TRBV29-1 and TRBJ1-4; D is possibly TRBD1 (5 bases). Germline CDR1 reads SQVTM; CDR2 reads ANQGSEA. Trimming took off 3 bases at V and 11 bases at J, with 10 bases between the two ends. The CDR3 length is 11 residues. CDR3 sequence (DNA): TGCAGCGTTGAGTCGGGGGTTAAACTGTTTTTT. Translated, it gives CSVESGVKLFF.

As concerns this clone: An end of the junction does not agree with germline; a read error may underlie this. The CDR3, as DNA: TGTGCCAGTAGTACCCGTCTAGGCCAAGGGACCCAGTACTTC. Translating gives CASSTRLGQGTQYF. The rearrangement links TRBV19 to TRBJ2-5; D is uncertain. Germline V gives CDR1 LNHDA, CDR2 SQIVND (reference sequence). The CDR3 is 14 residues long. The full variable domain, with the rest looked up from reference TRBV19 and TRBJ2-5, is DGGITQSPKYLFRKEGQNVTLSCEQNLNHDAMYWYRQDPGQGLRLIYYSQIVNDFQKGDIAEGYSVSREKKESFPLTVTSAQKNPTAFYLCASSTRLGQGTQYFGPGTRLLVL.

The rearrangement joins TRBV7-9 to TRBJ1-1, with TRBD1 matching 9 bases. The CDR3 consists of 16 residues. J gave up 1 base and V 1 base, and 4 bases lay outside the gene matches. Germline V CDR1 and CDR2: SEHNR, FQNEAQ (reference sequence). CDR3 residues: CASSLDLDRGNTEAFF. In nucleotides, the CDR3 is TGTGCCAGCAGCTTAGACCTGGACAGGGGGAACACTGAAGCTTTCTTT.

The DNA of the CDR3 is TGCGCCAGCAGCCAAGAGACAGCCATGAACACTGAAGCTTTCTTT. This translates into CASSQETAMNTEAFF. The genes are TRBV4-3 and TRBJ1-1, with D tentatively TRBD1 (5 bases). The germline gives CDR1 LGHNA, CDR2 YSLEER. CDR3 length: 15 amino acids. Deletions cut 0 bases from V and 0 bases from J, with 8 bases between.

The chain links TRBV7-2 to TRBJ2-7; D is perhaps TRBD1 (6 bases). Trimming took 1 base from V and 3 from J, leaving 13 bases between them. This CDR3 has 15 amino acids. Germline lookup yields CDR1 SGHTA and CDR2 FQGNSA. DNA of the CDR3: TGTGCCAGCAGCTTAGACAGGGTTTCTATCTACGAGCAGTACTTC. Encoded protein: CASSLDRVSIYEQYF.

The J gene is TRBJ1-5, the V gene TRBV18; TRBD1 is a possible D gene (5 bases). The CDR3 consists of 14 residues. Germline assignment: CDR1 KGHSH and CDR2 LQKENI. Trimming shortened V by 6 bases and J by 0 bases, and 9 bases separated the two germline ends. The CDR3 sequence is CASSPDSSNQPQHF. As DNA, the CDR3 is TGTGCCAGCTCCCCCGACAGTAGCAATCAGCCCCAGCATTTT.

The chain employs TRBV5-1 and TRBJ2-1, with 10 positions matching TRBD1. The CDR3 is made up of 15 amino acids. Germline V gene lookup returns CDR1 SGHRS and CDR2 YFSETQ. V lost 2 bases to trimming and J lost 4 bases; unmatched junction nucleotides: 3. CDR3 region: CASSFDRGQYNEQFF. CDR3 nucleotides: TGCGCCAGCAGCTTTGACAGGGGGCAGTACAATGAGCAGTTCTTC. Using reference TRBV5-1 and TRBJ2-1 for the parts outside the CDR3, the full variable domain is KAGVTQTPRYLIKTRGQQVTLSCSPISGHRSVSWYQQTPGQGLQFLFEYFSETQRNKGNFPGRFSGRQFSNSRSEMNVSTLELGDSALYLCASSFDRGQYNEQFFGPGTRLTVL.

The chain carries TRBV29-1 and TRBJ2-3; D is unclear. The CDR3 consists of 12 residues. Trimming cost V 8 bases and J 0 bases, with 9 bases left between them. Germline CDR1 reads SQVTM; CDR2 reads ANQGSEA. The CDR3 spells CSHTTSTDTQYF. The CDR3 nucleotides are TGCAGCCATACTACAAGCACAGATACGCAGTATTTT.

This clone was counted between two and nine times. CDR3 DNA sequence: TGTGCCAGCAGCGCGGGACTAGCGGCCGCCCACGAGCAGTACTTC. It is translated as CASSAGLAAAHEQYF. The chain carries TRBV27 and TRBJ2-7; 11 bases align to TRBD2. The CDR3 runs 15 residues. Trimming cost V 6 bases and J 5 bases; bases outside gene matches: 9. Looked up from germline, CDR1 is MNHEY and CDR2 is SMNVEV (reference sequence).

This clone occurred once. J is TRBJ1-5 and V is TRBV6-2 or TRBV6-3; D is unresolved. V was cut by 5 bases and J by 0 bases, with 11 bases left in between. Germline values: CDR1 MNHEY, CDR2 SVGEGT. This CDR3 is built from 15 residues. Here the CDR3 reads CASSPELYSNQPQHF. DNA of the CDR3: TGTGCCAGCAGTCCCGAACTTTATAGCAATCAGCCCCAGCATTTT.

This clone was seen only once. V usage is TRBV28 and J usage is TRBJ2-7, with D possibly being TRBD2 (6 bases). Germline CDR1 MDHEN, CDR2 SYDVKM. The CDR3 spans 15 residues. Trimming took off 10 bases at V and 2 bases at J, with 21 bases between the two ends. The CDR3 sequence: CATQWTNTGPYEQYF. The DNA of the CDR3 is TGTGCCACCCAGTGGACTAACACGGGGCCCTACGAGCAGTACTTC.

The chain couples TRBV5-6 to TRBJ1-2; a possible D gene is TRBD1 (6 bases). The CDR3 loop spans 14 amino acids. Germline assignment: CDR1 SGHDT and CDR2 YYEEEE. V shed 1 base and J shed 8 bases, with 15 bases lying between them. The CDR3 is CASSLKGQPLGYTF. CDR3 coding DNA: TGTGCCAGCAGCTTGAAAGGACAGCCGTTAGGCTACACCTTC.

This sequence joins TRBV5-6 and TRBJ1-5; D call uncertain. CDR1 is SGHDT, CDR2 YYEEEE, per germline. The V end lost 4 bases, the J end lost 3 bases, and 11 bases lay between the germline ends. CDR3 length equals 14 residues. CDR3 loop: CASSAGLINQPQHF. CDR3 bases: TGTGCCAGCAGCGCCGGACTGATCAATCAGCCCCAGCATTTT.